This T cell receptor beta chain was sequenced during a study of blood T cells in healthy people across ages. Sample-barcoded 5' priming and a J-beta primer mix drove a second PCR of roughly 6 to 12 cycles. One entry per CDR3 protein results from TCRdb running MiXCR on the 5' RACE reads. The profile shows roughly 800,000 distinct CDR3 sequences, roughly 50% of them singletons. The germline V gene encodes CDR1 SQVTM and CDR2 ANQGSEA. V was pared by 7 bases and J by 9 bases, with 3 bases of the junction left unmatched. CDR3 length: 11 amino acids. Per-sample PBMC isolation yielded at least 6.5 million cells. Extracted total RNA amounted to at least 6 micrograms for each sample.

This chain joins TRBV29-1 and TRBJ2-1, with 10 bases lining up with TRBD2. The sequencing sample was made of blood. The origin of this receptor is a young man in good health. CDR3 nucleotides: TGCAGCGGCCGGACTAGCGGTGAGCAGTTCTTC. Protein sequence: CSGRTSGEQFF.